What follows are 23 T cell receptor beta chains derived from one specimen sequenced in a study of T cells after yellow fever vaccination. TCRdb independently ran MiXCR on the 5' RACE reads; one entry per CDR3 protein. The sample lists some 200,000 distinct CDR3 sequences; less than 3.5% were seen once. The sequences come from CD4+ T cells sorted from PBMCs, collected 10 days after the yellow fever booster vaccination. The receptors come from a man between 18 and 29 years old who received the YFV17D yellow fever vaccine.

This clonotype has a handful of counts. The J gene is TRBJ1-2, the V gene TRBV6-5; no firm D call. Trimming cost V 0 bases and J 3 bases, with 11 bases left between them. There are 15 residues in the CDR3. Germline CDR1 reads MNHEY; CDR2 reads SVGAGI. CDR3 bases: TGTGCCAGCAGTTACTCACCCGGGATAGACTATGGCTACACCTTC. It is translated as CASSYSPGIDYGYTF.

A few counts support this clonotype. The rearrangement links TRBV20-1 to TRBJ2-5; no reliable D call. Germline V gives CDR1 DFQATT, CDR2 SNEGSKA (reference sequence). Deletions cut 0 bases from V and 6 bases from J, with 11 bases between. This CDR3 contains 13 residues. The CDR3 sequence: CSAREGVSKTQYF. The CDR3 DNA is TGCAGTGCTAGAGAAGGAGTGAGCAAGACCCAGTACTTC.

The rearrangement joins TRBV7-9 to TRBJ1-3; D call uncertain. This CDR3 contains 14 residues. V was pared by 0 bases and J by 3 bases, with 6 bases between. The germline V gene encodes CDR1 SEHNR and CDR2 FQNEAQ (reference sequence). In nucleotides, the CDR3 is TGTGCCAGCAGCTTAGCGCGGATTGGAAACACCATATATTTT. It encodes CASSLARIGNTIYF.

In its sample, this clonotype was seen many times. This chain links TRBV5-4 with TRBJ2-1, with a tentative D call TRBD1 (5 bases). The CDR3 has 15 amino acids. V lost 1 base to trimming and J lost 8 bases, with 16 bases between them. In germline, CDR1 is SGHNT, CDR2 YYREEE (reference sequence). CDR3 coding DNA: TGTGCCAGCAGCTTGTACAGCCTGTGGGGCGATGAGCAGTTCTTC. It specifies CASSLYSLWGDEQFF.

The chain carries TRBV5-1 and TRBJ1-6; unclear D gene. The CDR3 length is 17 residues. V lost 0 bases, J lost 3 bases, and 13 bases lay in between. Per germline, CDR1 SGHRS and CDR2 YFSETQ. Here the CDR3 reads CASSLGAVVVYNSPLHF. For the CDR3, the DNA is TGCGCCAGCAGCTTGGGTGCGGTAGTAGTCTATAATTCACCCCTCCACTTT.

This clonotype was counted ten times or more. The chain couples TRBV19 to TRBJ2-7, with a tentative D call TRBD2 (6 bases). V lost 4 bases, J lost 6 bases, and 10 bases lay in between. This CDR3 comprises 12 residues. Germline CDR1 is LNHDA and CDR2 is SQIVND (reference sequence). CDR3 DNA sequence: TGTGCCAGTAGTAACGGGGGTCGCGAGCAGTACTTC. The encoded protein is CASSNGGREQYF.

The rearrangement uses TRBV30 and TRBJ2-1; a weak D match, TRBD2 (5 bases). Trimming shortened V by 6 bases and J by 2 bases, and 17 bases separated the two germline ends. Germline V CDR1 and CDR2: GTSNPN, SVGIG (reference sequence). The CDR3 runs to 15 residues. The CDR3 nucleotides read TGTGCCTGCCTCTTTACGGGGTCCCCCTACAATGAGCAGTTCTTC. It encodes CACLFTGSPYNEQFF.

This clonotype was picked up many times. This sequence joins TRBV7-8 and TRBJ2-2; D not resolved. The germline V gene encodes CDR1 SGHVS and CDR2 FQNEAQ. V was pared by 5 bases and J by 0 bases, with 4 bases between. CDR3 length: 13 amino acids. CDR3 DNA: TGTGCCAGCAGCATATCGAACACCGGGGAGCTGTTTTTT. Protein product: CASSISNTGELFF.

A few counts support this clonotype. The chain has TRBV6-1 and TRBJ2-7, with 10 nucleotides matching TRBD1. J was trimmed by 2 bases and V by 6 bases; bases with no gene match: 7. The CDR3 is 15 residues long. Germline assignment: CDR1 MNHNS and CDR2 SASEGT. The chain's CDR3 is CASREDRGAAYEQYV. The CDR3 DNA sequence: TGTGCCAGCAGGGAGGACAGGGGGGCAGCCTACGAGCAGTACGTC.

This clonotype showed up many times. The V gene is TRBV5-1, the J gene TRBJ2-5; either TRBD1 or TRBD2 may fit D (5 bases each). The CDR3 contains 15 residues. Trimming cost V 4 bases and J 1 base, with 14 bases left between them. Looked up from germline, CDR1 is SGHRS and CDR2 is YFSETQ. The CDR3 coding sequence is TGCGCCAGCAGCCTGACCGGGGCCATCCAAGAGACCCAGTACTTC. Translation gives CASSLTGAIQETQYF.

This clonotype was counted many times. This chain uses TRBV5-1 with TRBJ1-2; the D is unclear. The CDR3 is 13 residues long. Trimming stripped 4 bases from V and 4 bases from J, with 11 bases between. Germline V CDR1 and CDR2: SGHRS, YFSETQ. CDR3: CASSEDGIYGYTF. The DNA for the CDR3 is TGCGCCAGCAGCGAGGACGGGATCTATGGCTACACCTTC.

Only a few counts were recorded for this clonotype. The gene calls are TRBV10-3 and TRBJ2-1; 7 nucleotides align to TRBD1. CDR1 is ENHRY, CDR2 SYGVKD, per germline. The CDR3 consists of 13 residues. Trimming at V came to 10 bases and at J to 4 bases, leaving 7 bases not matched to a gene. The CDR3 here is CATRQGQYNEQFF. DNA for the CDR3: TGTGCCACCAGACAGGGTCAGTACAATGAGCAGTTCTTC.

The table lists this clonotype with a few counts. CDR3 DNA sequence: TGCAGTGCTAGCTTGGCTAGCGGGGGGGCCTTGGAGACCCAGTACTTC. Protein: CSASLASGGALETQYF. V and J are TRBV20-1 and TRBJ2-5, with TRBD2 matching 12 bases. This CDR3 spans 16 amino acids. J lost 5 bases, V lost 3 bases, and 10 bases had no gene match. In germline, CDR1 is DFQATT, CDR2 SNEGSKA (reference sequence).

Many counts were recorded for this clonotype. The V gene is TRBV14, the J gene TRBJ2-2; perhaps TRBD2 as D (6 bases). The CDR3 is made up of 17 amino acids. Per germline, CDR1 SGHDN and CDR2 FVKESK. V was cut by 3 bases and J by 4 bases, with 18 bases left in between. CDR3 in amino acids: CASSQTGDPRGTGELFF. DNA of the CDR3: TGTGCCAGCAGCCAGACGGGGGACCCTCGAGGCACCGGGGAGCTGTTTTTT.

The V and J genes are TRBV7-2 and TRBJ2-2; D remains unclear. CDR3 length: 15 residues. CDR1 and CDR2 from the germline V gene are SGHTA and FQGNSA. V was trimmed by 3 bases and J by 0 bases, leaving 8 bases between them. Here the CDR3 reads CASSLNPSNTGELFF. Here the CDR3 DNA reads TGTGCCAGCAGCTTGAACCCCTCGAACACCGGGGAGCTGTTTTTT. The entire variable domain, with the rest obtained from reference TRBV7-2 and TRBJ2-2, is as follows: GAGVSQSPSNKVTEKGKDVELRCDPISGHTALYWYRQSLGQGLEFLIYFQGNSAPDKSGLPSDRFSAERTGGSVSTLTIQRTQQEDSAVYLCASSLNPSNTGELFFGEGSRLTVL.

The table lists this clonotype with a few counts. The chain recombines TRBV12-3 or TRBV12-4 with TRBJ1-5; D gene unclear. V was shortened by 2 bases and J by 5 bases, with 13 bases between the two germline ends. This CDR3 is 15 amino acids long. As DNA, the CDR3 is TGTGCCAGCAGTTTAAATGGCAACTTAGATCAGCCCCAGCATTTT. Protein product: CASSLNGNLDQPQHF.

This clonotype came up many times. This chain connects TRBV7-9 to TRBJ2-3; 8 positions agree with TRBD1. Germline lookup yields CDR1 SEHNR and CDR2 FQNEAQ (reference sequence). J lost 2 bases, V lost 5 bases, and 12 bases had no gene match. The CDR3 extends over 17 amino acids. The CDR3 sequence is CASSQIFGQGLTDTQYF. The DNA for the CDR3 is TGTGCCAGCAGCCAGATATTTGGACAGGGACTCACAGATACGCAGTATTTT.

This chain uses TRBV20-1 with TRBJ2-1, with 12 bases lining up with TRBD2. The CDR3 runs to 14 residues. V shed 6 bases, J shed 15 bases, and the junction held 15 bases outside the gene matches. Germline V gives CDR1 DFQATT, CDR2 SNEGSKA (reference sequence). CDR3: CSAPLKTSGGLSFF. CDR3 coding DNA: TGCAGTGCCCCCCTCAAGACTAGCGGGGGCCTGTCGTTCTTC.

This clonotype was detected a few times. The J gene is TRBJ2-7, the V gene TRBV6-6; TRBD1 aligns across 9 bases. V was pared by 6 bases and J by 1 base, with 7 bases of the junction left unmatched. The CDR3 has 15 residues. The germline gives CDR1 MNHNY, CDR2 SVGAGI (reference sequence). CDR3 bases: TGTGCCAGCAGGCCCGGACAGGGGCTATCCTACGAGCAGTACGTC. This codes for CASRPGQGLSYEQYV.

This clonotype showed up many times. The genes are TRBV5-6 and TRBJ1-5; D remains ambiguous. V lost 0 bases and J lost 6, with 7 bases in between. Germline lookup yields CDR1 SGHDT and CDR2 YYEEEE. There are 13 residues in the CDR3. Here the CDR3 reads CASSLGAFQPQHF. CDR3 sequence (DNA): TGTGCCAGCAGCTTGGGCGCCTTTCAGCCCCAGCATTTT.

The chain links TRBV7-2 to TRBJ1-6, with D hard to call. Germline CDR1 SGHTA, CDR2 FQGNSA. V was clipped by 2 bases and J by 14 bases, with 10 bases between them. The CDR3 covers 12 residues. CDR3 in amino acids: CASSLSQVALHF. CDR3 bases: TGTGCCAGCAGCTTATCCCAGGTGGCCCTCCACTTT. Using reference TRBV7-2 and TRBJ1-6 for the parts outside the CDR3, the full variable domain is GAGVSQSPSNKVTEKGKDVELRCDPISGHTALYWYRQSLGQGLEFLIYFQGNSAPDKSGLPSDRFSAERTGGSVSTLTIQRTQQEDSAVYLCASSLSQVALHFGNGTRLTVT.

This chain connects TRBV4-3 to TRBJ2-2, with 9 bases lining up with TRBD1. The CDR3 contains 16 residues. V shed 0 bases, J shed 5 bases, and the junction held 4 bases outside the gene matches. The germline CDR1 and CDR2 sequences are LGHNA and YSLEER. The DNA for the CDR3 is TGCGCCAGCAGCCAAGAATTCGGACAGGGGACCGGGGAGCTGTTTTTT. It codes for CASSQEFGQGTGELFF.

This clonotype was picked up a small number of times. The rearrangement links TRBV5-6 to TRBJ2-3; no clear D. The germline gives CDR1 SGHDT, CDR2 YYEEEE. Trimming removed 6 bases from V and 2 bases from J, with 19 bases in between. The CDR3 is 16 amino acids. CDR3 coding DNA: TGTGCCAGCATCCCTAATGTGGGGTTATACACAGATACGCAGTATTTT. Its protein is CASIPNVGLYTDTQYF.